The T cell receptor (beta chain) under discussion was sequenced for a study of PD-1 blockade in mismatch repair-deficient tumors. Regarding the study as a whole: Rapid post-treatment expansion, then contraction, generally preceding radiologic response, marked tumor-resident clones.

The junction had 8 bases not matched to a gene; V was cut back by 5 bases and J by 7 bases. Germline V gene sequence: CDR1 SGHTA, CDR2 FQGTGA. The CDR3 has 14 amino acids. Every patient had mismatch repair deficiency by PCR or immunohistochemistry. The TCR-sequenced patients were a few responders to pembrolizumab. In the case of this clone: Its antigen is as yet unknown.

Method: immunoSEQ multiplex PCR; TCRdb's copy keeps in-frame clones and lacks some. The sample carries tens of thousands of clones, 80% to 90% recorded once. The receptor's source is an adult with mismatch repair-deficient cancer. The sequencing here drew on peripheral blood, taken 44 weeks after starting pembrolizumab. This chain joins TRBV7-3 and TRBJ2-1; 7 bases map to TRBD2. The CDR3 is CASSPGGLLNEQFF. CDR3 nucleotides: TGTGCCAGCAGCCCGGGGGGACTACTGAATGAGCAGTTCTTC.